This T cell receptor (beta chain) was sequenced in a study of cytomegalovirus exposure and HLA in healthy donors. The germline gives CDR1 MGHRA, CDR2 YSYEKL. The CDR3 totals 13 residues. The trim removed 4 bases at V and 8 bases at J, leaving 3 bases unmatched. Findings of the study overall: Owing to their indistinguishability, certain V segments, notably TRBV6-2 and TRBV6-3, were excluded. In a later analysis, V- and J-gene trimming of beta chains associated with a DCLRE1C missense variant, replicated independently.

Nominally healthy donors provided the samples, though records likely missed some immune exposures. Comments on this clone: The antigen remains unidentified.

Both 60 Vbeta primers and 13 Jbeta primers went into the PCR. The method was immunoSEQ multiplex PCR; TCRdb's version includes in-frame clones alone and lacks a portion of them. Of 180,000 or so clones in the sample, 70% to 85% were seen once. The TCR comes from a boy aged 2 to 10 in good health and CMV-seronegative. Sequenced: PBMCs. This chain connects TRBV4-1 to TRBJ1-5; TRBD1 matches 9 bases. CDR3 nucleotides: TGCGCCAGCAGCCGGGACAGGGAGGAGCCCCAGCATTTT. It specifies CASSRDREEPQHF.